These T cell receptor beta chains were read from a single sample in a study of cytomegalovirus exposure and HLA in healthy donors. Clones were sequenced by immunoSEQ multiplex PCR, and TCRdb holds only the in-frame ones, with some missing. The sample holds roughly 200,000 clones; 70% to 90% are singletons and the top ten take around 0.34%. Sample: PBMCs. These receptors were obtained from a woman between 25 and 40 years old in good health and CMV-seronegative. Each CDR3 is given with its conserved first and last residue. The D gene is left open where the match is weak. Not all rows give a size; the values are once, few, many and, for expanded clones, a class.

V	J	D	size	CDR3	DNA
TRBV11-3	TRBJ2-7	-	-	CASSLRGLDEQYF	TGTGCCAGCAGCCTAAGAGGGCTCGACGAGCAGTACTTC
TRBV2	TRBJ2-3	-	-	CASSPTDTQYF	TGTGCCAGCAGTCCAACAGATACGCAGTATTTT
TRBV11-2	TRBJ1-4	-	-	CASGRFSGEKLFF	TGTGCCAGCGGGAGGTTTTCGGGTGAAAAACTGTTTTTT
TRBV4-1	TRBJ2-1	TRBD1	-	CASSHSSSRGNEQFF	TGCGCCAGCAGCCACTCTTCAAGCAGGGGGAATGAGCAGTTCTTC
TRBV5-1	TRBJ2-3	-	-	CASSLEGRFATDTQYF	TGCGCCAGCAGCTTGGAAGGCAGGTTCGCCACAGATACGCAGTATTTT
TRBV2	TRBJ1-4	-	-	CASSPRFLLFF	TGTGCCAGCAGCCCCAGGTTCCTACTGTTTTTT
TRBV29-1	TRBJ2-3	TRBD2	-	CSVETSGGTDTQYF	TGCAGCGTGGAAACTAGCGGGGGGACAGATACGCAGTATTTT
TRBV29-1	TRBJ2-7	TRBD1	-	CSAGQGTHEQYF	TGCAGCGCCGGACAGGGGACCCACGAGCAGTACTTC
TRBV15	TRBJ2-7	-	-	CATSRDSSYEQYF	TGTGCCACCAGCAGAGACAGCTCCTACGAGCAGTACTTC
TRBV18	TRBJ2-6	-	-	CASSPREANVLTF	TGTGCCAGCTCACCGCGGGAGGCCAACGTCCTGACTTTC
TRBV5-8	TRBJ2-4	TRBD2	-	CASSSPSGRAGAKNIQYF	TGTGCCAGCAGCAGCCCTAGCGGGAGGGCCGGTGCCAAAAACATTCAGTACTTC
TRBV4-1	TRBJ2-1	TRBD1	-	CASSQRQGSMNEQFF	TGCGCCAGCAGCCAGAGACAGGGGTCGATGAATGAGCAGTTCTTC
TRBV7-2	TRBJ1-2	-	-	CASSLATGLGYTF	TGTGCCAGCAGCTTAGCAACAGGGCTGGGCTACACCTTC
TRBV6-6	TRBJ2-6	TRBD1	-	CASSTRQGSVLTF	TGTGCCAGCAGCACCCGACAGGGGAGCGTCCTGACTTTC
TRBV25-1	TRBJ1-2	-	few	CASSLTGGNGGYTF	TGTGCCAGCAGCCTCACCGGAGGGAATGGAGGCTACACCTTC
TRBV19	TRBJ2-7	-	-	CASSDRTAYEQYF	TGTGCCAGTAGTGACAGGACAGCCTACGAGCAGTACTTC